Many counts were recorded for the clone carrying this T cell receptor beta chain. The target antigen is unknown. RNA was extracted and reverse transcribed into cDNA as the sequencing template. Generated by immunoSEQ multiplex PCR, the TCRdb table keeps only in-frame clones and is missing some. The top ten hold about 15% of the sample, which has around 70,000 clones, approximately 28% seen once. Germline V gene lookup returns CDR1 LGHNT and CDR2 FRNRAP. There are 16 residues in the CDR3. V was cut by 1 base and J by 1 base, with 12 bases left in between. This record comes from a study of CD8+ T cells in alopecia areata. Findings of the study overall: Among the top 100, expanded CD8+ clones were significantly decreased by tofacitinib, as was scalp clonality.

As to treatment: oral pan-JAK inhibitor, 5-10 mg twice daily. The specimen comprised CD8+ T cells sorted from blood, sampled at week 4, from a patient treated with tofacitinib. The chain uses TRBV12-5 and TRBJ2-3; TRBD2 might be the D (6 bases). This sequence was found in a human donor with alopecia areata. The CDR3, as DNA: TGTGCTAGTGGTTTGGAAGGAGGGTACGGCACAGATACGCAGTATTTT. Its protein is CASGLEGGYGTDTQYF.